These 9 T cell receptor beta chains share one sample of origin, sequenced in a study of CD8+ T cells in alopecia areata. RNA extraction and reverse transcription yielded cDNA as sequencing template. Here immunoSEQ multiplex PCR was the method, and the copy in TCRdb shows in-frame clones only, minus some. The sample has fewer than 110,000 clones; around 60% are singletons. Source material: CD4+ T cells sorted from blood. Source of these receptors: a human donor in good health.

In this sample, this clone turned up a few times. The chain combines TRBV6-6 with TRBJ1-2; 8 bases line up with TRBD1. This CDR3 has 12 amino acids. CDR1 is MNHNY and CDR2 is SVGAGI in the germline V gene (reference sequence). The ends lost 6 bases at V and 8 bases at J; junction bases unmatched: 5. CDR3 DNA sequence: TGTGCCAGCAGGTGGACAGGGCGAGGCTACACCTTC. This encodes CASRWTGRGYTF.

This clone was seen a handful of times. The chain recombines TRBV6-6 with TRBJ2-3, with 9 bases lining up with TRBD2. The CDR3 contains 14 residues. Per the germline V gene, CDR1 is MNHNY and CDR2 is SVGAGI (reference sequence). V shed 8 bases and J 2 bases; nucleotides not matched to a gene: 5. The CDR3 DNA reads as TGTGCCAGCCAGAGCGGGGGGTTCACAGATACGCAGTATTTT. Its protein is CASQSGGFTDTQYF.

The chain employs TRBV15 and TRBJ2-5, with unresolved D. The CDR3 loop spans 13 amino acids. The germline V gene encodes CDR1 LNHNV and CDR2 YYDKDF (reference sequence). The V gene lost 0 bases and the J gene lost 2 bases, with 4 bases spanning the gap. CDR3 amino acids: CATSRDTQETQYF. The CDR3 nucleotides are TGTGCCACCAGCAGAGACACTCAAGAGACCCAGTACTTC.

This clone was found a few times. CDR3 nucleotides: TGTGCCAGTAGGCAGCCTCCGAGGGAAGCTTTCTTT. Residues: CASRQPPREAFF. The chain is built from TRBV19 and TRBJ1-1; D ambiguous. The germline V gene has CDR1 LNHDA and CDR2 SQIVND (reference sequence). The CDR3 extends over 12 amino acids. V was shortened by 6 bases and J by 8 bases, with 13 bases between the two germline ends. Drawing the rest from reference TRBV19 and TRBJ1-1, the complete variable domain is DGGITQSPKYLFRKEGQNVTLSCEQNLNHDAMYWYRQDPGQGLRLIYYSQIVNDFQKGDIAEGYSVSREKKESFPLTVTSAQKNPTAFYLCASRQPPREAFFGQGTRLTVV.

This clone was counted between two and nine times. The sample contains more than one DNA sequence encoding this CDR3. The V gene is TRBV5-1, the J gene TRBJ2-3; the D call may be TRBD1 or TRBD2 (5 bases each). The germline V and J ends were trimmed by 4 bases and 2 bases, with 11 bases remaining between them. Germline V gene data show CDR1 as SGHRS and CDR2 as YFSETQ. There are 14 residues in the CDR3. The chain's CDR3 is CASSPGTATDTQYF. The CDR3 bases are TGCGCCAGCAGCCCGGGGACCGCCACAGATACGCAGTATTTT.

The CDR3 protein is CASSLSLGVREKLFF. The CDR3 DNA follows: TGTGCCAGCAGCCTTTCCCTGGGGGTCCGAGAAAAACTGTTTTTT. The chain recombines TRBV4-2 with TRBJ1-4, with D tentatively TRBD1 (5 bases). CDR1 and CDR2 from the germline V gene are LGHNA and YNFKEQ. The CDR3 consists of 15 residues. V shed 4 bases and J shed 8 bases, with 17 bases lying between them.

V is TRBV14 and J is TRBJ2-1; D unclear. Trimming removed 5 bases from V and 11 bases from J, with 13 bases in between. This CDR3 is 12 amino acids long. Germline V gives CDR1 SGHDN, CDR2 FVKESK. CDR3 protein: CASSARLQQQFF. The CDR3 DNA reads TGTGCCAGCAGCGCTAGATTACAGCAGCAGTTCTTC. Full variable domain (rest looked up from reference TRBV14 and TRBJ2-1): EAGVTQFPSHSVIEKGQTVTLRCDPISGHDNLYWYRRVMGKEIKFLLHFVKESKQDESGMPNNRFLAERTGGTYSTLKVQPAELEDSGVYFCASSARLQQQFFGPGTRLTVL.

The chain couples TRBV7-2 to TRBJ1-5; perhaps TRBD1 as D (6 bases). Germline-derived CDR1 and CDR2 are SGHTA and FQGNSA. CDR3 length equals 16 residues. Trimming removed 4 bases from V and 1 base from J, with 14 bases in between. The CDR3 is CASSSGTSRSNQPQHF. In DNA form, the CDR3 reads TGTGCCAGCAGCTCAGGGACATCCCGGAGCAATCAGCCCCAGCATTTT. The full variable domain, rest sourced from reference TRBV7-2 and TRBJ1-5, is GAGVSQSPSNKVTEKGKDVELRCDPISGHTALYWYRQSLGQGLEFLIYFQGNSAPDKSGLPSDRFSAERTGGSVSTLTIQRTQQEDSAVYLCASSSGTSRSNQPQHFGDGTRLSIL.

The chain joins TRBV5-1 to TRBJ1-2; D might be TRBD1 (5 bases). The CDR3 totals 13 residues. The V end was cut by 4 bases, the J end by 5 bases, with 12 bases between. Per germline, CDR1 SGHRS and CDR2 YFSETQ. CDR3 coding DNA: TGCGCCAGCAGCATAGGGACGGATTATGGCTACACCTTC. It is translated as CASSIGTDYGYTF. Based on the CDR3 plus reference TRBV5-1 and TRBJ1-2, the full variable domain is KAGVTQTPRYLIKTRGQQVTLSCSPISGHRSVSWYQQTPGQGLQFLFEYFSETQRNKGNFPGRFSGRQFSNSRSEMNVSTLELGDSALYLCASSIGTDYGYTFGSGTRLTVV.